This TCR beta chain was sequenced for a study of CD8 T cells in cerebrospinal fluid in Alzheimer's disease (dated by TCRdb to the early 2020s). Background for the entire study: To assess CSF T cell clonal expansion, the study used two single-cell approaches: plate-based nested PCR sequencing and droplet-based sequencing. This study tested whether clonally expanded T cells could be found in cerebrospinal fluid from healthy elderly individuals and from patients with neurodegenerative disease. In the droplet-based CSF analysis comparing patients with controls, 9 healthy controls (about 11,000 cells) and 9 patients with MCI or Alzheimer's disease (about 10,000 cells) were included. CSF gene-expression analysis, which included Parkinson's disease patients, covered 24 samples in total. Summary of the overall study and its limitations: A higher percentage of TCRs was made up by the largest CSF clone in patients with MCI or Alzheimer's disease than in controls. In pooled data, a highly expanded clone (at least 3% of TCRs) occurred in 1 of 10 healthy subjects versus most of the 6 Alzheimer's patients. The authors cautioned that detecting EBV-specific TCRs in CSF does not establish a causal link between EBV and Alzheimer's disease. The EBV-specific clones were neither the most highly expanded clones nor enriched among patients. Only samples with detectable clones went into the overall clonality comparison: about eleven healthy, 5 MCI, 5 AD, and 6 PD.

No count is recorded, though its frequency marks this clonotype as medium-sized (0.01 to 0.1%). Its antigen specificity is not known. Library preparation employed 10x single-cell sequencing. 10X Genomics single-cell V(D)J and 5' gene-expression libraries were used to profile CSF cells. An Illumina NextSeq550 was used to sequence the CSF single-cell TCR libraries. The original methods were these. After V(D)J reads were mapped to the vdj-GRCh38 alts ensemble 2.0.0 reference, the Cell Ranger vdj pipeline was used to analyse the reads. A clonotype was defined as a group of cell barcodes sharing the same set of productive CDR3 nucleotide sequences. To connect clonality with transcriptional profiles, clonotype information was added to the gene-expression metadata in Seurat v3.0. Exclusion was applied to CSF cells with more than 1,800 genes, more than 7,500 UMIs or more than 10% mitochondrial reads. To identify TCRs with known antigen specificity, CDR3-beta sequences were compared against VDJdb. Clone sharing was examined by network analysis using the R package qgraph, in which only TCRs with complete alpha and beta chains were included. Based on TCRdb reprocessing of the reads, there is one entry per CDR3 protein sequence, and DNA is missing. None of the V and J calls come from the authors' own analysis; TCRdb made them. The sample table records around 1,200 distinct CDR3 sequences. Roughly 8% of the sample is taken by the ten largest.

None of the participants had acute infectious disease, and every participant was in good physical condition. Live CSF cells for droplet-based sequencing were sorted with a live/dead marker. CSF was obtained by lumbar puncture, and immune cells were pelleted by centrifugation at 300g. CSF samples were inspected for red blood cells, and any blood-contaminated sample was excluded. CSF cells were cryopreserved in freezing medium, frozen at -80 degrees C overnight, and then transferred to liquid nitrogen for storage. Before analysis, CSF samples were stored for less than six months. Source material: cerebrospinal fluid. The sequence was obtained from a human donor in good health.

The encoded CDR3 is CASSRLGVASRQETQYF. The V and J segments used are TRBV6-6 and TRBJ2-5. The CDR3 spans 17 residues, from the cysteine through the phenylalanine. The DNA sequence is not available. The germline V gene (reference sequence) yields MNHNY for CDR1 and SVGAGI for CDR2.